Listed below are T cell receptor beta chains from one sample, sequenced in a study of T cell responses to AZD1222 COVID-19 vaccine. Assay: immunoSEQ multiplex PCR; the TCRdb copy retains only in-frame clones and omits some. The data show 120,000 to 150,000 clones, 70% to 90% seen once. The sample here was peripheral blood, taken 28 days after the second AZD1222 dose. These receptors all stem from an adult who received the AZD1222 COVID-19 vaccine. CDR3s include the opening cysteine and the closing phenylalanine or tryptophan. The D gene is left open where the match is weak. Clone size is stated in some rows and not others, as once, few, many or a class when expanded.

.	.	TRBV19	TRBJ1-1	CASSSPGETLEAFF	TGTGCCAGTAGTTCTCCCGGGGAGACTCTTGAAGCTTTCTTT
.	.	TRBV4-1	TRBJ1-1	CASSQVGNTEAFF	TGCGCCAGCAGCCAAGTGGGGAACACTGAAGCTTTCTTT
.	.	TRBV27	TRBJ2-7	CASSHRQDKLYEQYF	TGTGCCAGCAGCCATCGACAGGACAAGCTCTACGAGCAGTACTTC
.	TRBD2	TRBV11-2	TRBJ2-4	CASSVLELAGDIQYF	TGTGCCAGCAGCGTCCTGGAACTAGCGGGGGACATTCAGTACTTC
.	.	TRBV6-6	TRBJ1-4	CASSYSRGSGEKLFF	TGTGCCAGCAGTTACTCCCGAGGCTCTGGTGAAAAACTGTTTTTT
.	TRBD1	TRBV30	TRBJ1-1	CACQFTDRDTEAFF	TGTGCCTGCCAATTTACTGACAGGGACACTGAAGCTTTCTTT
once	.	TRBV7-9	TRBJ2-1	CASSPLGGGSYNEQFF	TGTGCCAGCAGTCCGTTAGGTGGGGGTTCCTACAATGAGCAGTTCTTC
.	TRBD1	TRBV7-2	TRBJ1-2	CASSWPTGHANYGYTF	TGTGCCAGCAGCTGGCCGACAGGGCACGCTAACTATGGCTACACCTTC
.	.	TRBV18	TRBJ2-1	CASSRTGNPSDEQFF	TGTGCCAGCTCACGAACCGGGAACCCGTCTGATGAGCAGTTCTTC
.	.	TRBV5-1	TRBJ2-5	CASSVGVLGETQYF	TGCGCCAGCAGCGTGGGGGTCCTCGGGGAGACCCAGTACTTC
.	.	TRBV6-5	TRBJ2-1	CASSYSGGEQFF	TGTGCCAGCAGTTACTCAGGGGGGGAGCAGTTCTTC
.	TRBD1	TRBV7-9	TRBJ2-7	CASSSWTGGNDEQYF	TGTGCCAGCAGCTCTTGGACAGGGGGCAACGACGAGCAGTACTTC
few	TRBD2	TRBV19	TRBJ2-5	CASSRWGGQETQYF	TGTGCCAGTAGCCGCTGGGGGGGTCAAGAGACCCAGTACTTC